This TCR beta chain was recorded in a study of memory CD4+ T cells and cytomegalovirus serostatus. The sort gate was single viable CD3+CD4+CD8-CD45RO+ cells for memory CD4+ T cells. Serum IgG to CMV pp150, pp28, p38 and p52 defined serostatus. After thawing, CD4+ T cells were positively selected. The repertoire was sequenced with immunoSEQ multiplex PCR; TCRdb's copy has only in-frame clones and lacks some. The sample contains about 62,000 clones, 60% to 85% of which appear only once. General observations from the study: Median bootstrapped AUC for CMV status was approximately 0.96 originally, just under 0.93 US-trained. Each of 67 CMV-associated TCRbeta sequences occurred in one to five individuals.

In regard to this clone: Its cognate antigen is unknown.

V gave up 6 bases and J gave up 9 bases, with 15 bases separating them. Germline V gives CDR1 MDHEN, CDR2 SYDVKM. The CDR3 is made up of 13 amino acids. The rearrangement uses TRBV28 and TRBJ2-1; D possibly matches TRBD1 or TRBD2 (5 bases each). The specimen was memory CD4+ T cells from blood. The sequence came from an adult in good health and CMV-seropositive. DNA for the CDR3: TGTGCCAGCAGGGAGAATGGGGGAACTGAGCAGTTCTTC. Its protein is CASRENGGTEQFF.